This T cell receptor beta chain is drawn from a study of cytomegalovirus exposure and HLA in healthy donors. General study results and limits: Associated with cytomegalovirus, according to the listing, were 150 to 200 TCR beta chains. Researchers reported that a few CMV-associated chains were confirmed in vitro as CMV antigen-specific. In a later analysis, first-cohort TCR clusters were found to tend to co-occur in the 90 to 150 validation repertoires.

Sequencing used immunoSEQ multiplex PCR; TCRdb keeps in-frame clones, though not all of them. Here the sample spans 200,000 to 250,000 clones, approximately 80% being singletons. CDR1 and CDR2 from the germline V gene are SQVTM and ANQGSEA. The trim removed 7 bases at V and 4 bases at J, leaving 11 bases unmatched. The CDR3 spans 15 residues. With regard to this clone: Its target is not known.

The sample taken for sequencing was PBMCs. The TCR was taken from a woman aged 25 to 45 in good health and CMV-seropositive. V and J are TRBV29-1 and TRBJ2-1, with TRBD2 matching over 9 bases. The CDR3 DNA sequence: TGCAGCGGGGGTAGGGATAGCGGGAGATACAATGAGCAGTTCTTC. It yields the protein CSGGRDSGRYNEQFF.